This T cell receptor beta chain was captured by sequencing in a study of T cells in Graves' hyperthyroidism and ophthalmopathy. Amplification yielded TCR beta CDR3 regions, with RNA transcripts as the source. During a first-round RT-PCR of the TCR CDR3, the HTBI primer set was used. TCRdb reanalysed the multiplex PCR reads using MiXCR and keeps one entry per CDR3 protein. The sample consists of about 410,000 distinct CDR3 sequences, roughly 15% of them appearing once. This clonotype was found a few times. Ophthalmopathy cases met thresholds of Clinical Activity Score at least 3, NOSPECS grade at least 4 and duration under 3 months. V lost 7 bases, J lost 4 bases, and 17 bases lay in between. Germline assignment: CDR1 MGHDK and CDR2 SYGVNS. CDR3 length: 15 residues.

The clonotype was recovered from a man younger than 35 with Graves' ophthalmopathy. Sequenced material: blood. The chain recombines TRBV25-1 with TRBJ1-3; no reliable D call. The CDR3 protein is CASTGRETGGNTIYF. The CDR3, as DNA: TGTGCCAGCACCGGTCGGGAGACGGGAGGAAACACCATATATTTT. The full variable domain, its missing parts supplied by reference TRBV25-1 and TRBJ1-3, is EADIYQTPRYLVIGTGKKITLECSQTMGHDKMYWYQQDPGMELHLIHYSYGVNSTEKGDLSSESTVSRIRTEHFPLTLESARPSHTSQYLCASTGRETGGNTIYFGEGSWLTVV.